The present entry profiles one T cell receptor beta chain with its context. Its binding antigen is unknown. No much larger clonotype is one base removed from it; base qualities were not supplied. This sample was taken from a study of blood T cell repertoires in COVID-19 (dated by TCRdb to about 2020). General notes on the study: Samples covering the acute and convalescent phases of COVID-19 were provided by collaborators in the United States, Italy and Spain. The material from the prospective study consisted of cDNA or gDNA derived from T cells, B-cell-depleted T cells, or PBMCs. Deeply sampled blood TCRbeta repertoires from subjects exposed to, actively infected with, or recovered from COVID-19 were included in the dataset. The repertoires were released in a freely available public database meant as a resource for research on the immune response to SARS-CoV-2. Samples came from the ongoing ImmuneRACE study (first 160 participants) plus 1,254 subjects from 6 global collaborators. The sample metadata nearly always contained a de-identified subject ID, COVID-19 status, age in years and sex. Where available, HLA class I and class II types were taken from metadata supplied by the sample provider and were not determined by assay-based typing. Results the study describes overall, beyond this receptor: The amount of clinical and demographic metadata varied by source and participant and was provided uncurated.

TCRbeta CDR3 regions were amplified from genomic DNA using the immunoSEQ Assay, a bias-controlled multiplex PCR. Per the source publication's procedure: Within the assay, amplification of reference gene primers was used to estimate how many nucleated cells each sample contained. To quantify the absolute abundance of each unique TCRbeta CDR3 rearrangement, sequence reads were collapsed and filtered. Productive Simpson clonality was computed per sample as the square root of Simpson's diversity index over productive rearrangements. TCRdb took this table from immuneACCESS and kept in-frame rearrangements with V and J called. Such tables lack part of the clones; where checked against another copy, unresolved V genes explain under half of the gap, and the rest is unexplained. V and J calls and clone size are given by that table; D and trimming were obtained from the DNA. Within this sample are fewer than 200,000 clones, with over 60% of them counted one time only. The leading ten clones occupy more than 3% of the sample.

The CDR3 contains 16 residues, cysteine and phenylalanine counted. Just CDR3 DNA is preserved here, 48 bases in frame from base 1. In the germline V gene, CDR1 corresponds to SGDLS and CDR2 to YYNGEE. V lost 4 bases and J lost 9 bases, and the count of bases not matched to a germline gene is 8. Each collaborating institution followed its own protocols to collect whole blood in K2EDTA tubes. For TCRbeta analysis, collaborators shipped samples in one of three forms: frozen whole blood, isolated PBMCs, or DNA extracted from either of those sample types. The sequence derives from an elderly woman with acute or convalescent COVID-19. Here the chain combines TRBV9 and TRBJ2-1; 15 central bases correspond to TRBD2. Specimen: peripheral blood. The DNA reads TGTGCCAGCAGCTACGGACTAGCGGGAGGGCCCAGTGAGCAGTTCTTC. Translated, it gives CASSYGLAGGPSEQFF.